The entry below gives a single T cell receptor beta chain sequence along with its context. Its antigen is unknown. V was trimmed by 7 bases and J by 0 bases, leaving 13 bases between them. The CDR3 has 14 residues. From germline, CDR1 is SQVTM and CDR2 ANQGSEA. Healthy adults negative for HIV, lacking recent acute infections or vaccinations, served as donors. Memory CD4+ cells were the fraction left after CD45RA+ naive selection. Sequenced by immunoSEQ multiplex PCR; TCRdb stores in-frame clones only, minus some. The sample yields some 2,400,000 clones, 90% to 96% seen once. The data were taken from a study of shared clonotypes between healthy human individuals. Study overall: The study enrolled two women and a few men aged 18 to 49.

General study points: Shared clonotypes: roughly 4.5% naive CD4, roughly 3.5% naive CD8, about 2.4% memory CD4, roughly 0.4% memory CD8.

The rearrangement joins TRBV29-1 to TRBJ2-1; the D gene is possibly TRBD2 (5 bases). Sequences were obtained from naive CD4+ T cells sorted from blood. Subset reported: CD45RA+ positively selected. This TCR came from a man aged 18 to 29 in good health. The DNA of the CDR3 is TGCAGCGGTCATCTAGCCGACTCCTACAATGAGCAGTTCTTC. Its translation is CSGHLADSYNEQFF.